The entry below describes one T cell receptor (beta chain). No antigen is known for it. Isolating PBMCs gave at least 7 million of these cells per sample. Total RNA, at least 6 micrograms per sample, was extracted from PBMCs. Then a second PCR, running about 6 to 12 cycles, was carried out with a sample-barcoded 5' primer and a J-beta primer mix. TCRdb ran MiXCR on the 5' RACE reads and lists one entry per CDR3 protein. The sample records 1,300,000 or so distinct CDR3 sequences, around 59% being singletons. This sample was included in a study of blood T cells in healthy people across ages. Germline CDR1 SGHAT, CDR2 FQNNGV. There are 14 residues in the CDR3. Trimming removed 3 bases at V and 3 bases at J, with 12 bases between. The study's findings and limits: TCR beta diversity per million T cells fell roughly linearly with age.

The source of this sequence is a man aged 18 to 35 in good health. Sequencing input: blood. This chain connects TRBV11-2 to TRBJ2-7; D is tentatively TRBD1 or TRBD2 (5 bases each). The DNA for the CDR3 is TGTGCCAGCAGCTTCGGGACCAGGGTCTACGAGCAGTACTTC. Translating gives CASSFGTRVYEQYF.